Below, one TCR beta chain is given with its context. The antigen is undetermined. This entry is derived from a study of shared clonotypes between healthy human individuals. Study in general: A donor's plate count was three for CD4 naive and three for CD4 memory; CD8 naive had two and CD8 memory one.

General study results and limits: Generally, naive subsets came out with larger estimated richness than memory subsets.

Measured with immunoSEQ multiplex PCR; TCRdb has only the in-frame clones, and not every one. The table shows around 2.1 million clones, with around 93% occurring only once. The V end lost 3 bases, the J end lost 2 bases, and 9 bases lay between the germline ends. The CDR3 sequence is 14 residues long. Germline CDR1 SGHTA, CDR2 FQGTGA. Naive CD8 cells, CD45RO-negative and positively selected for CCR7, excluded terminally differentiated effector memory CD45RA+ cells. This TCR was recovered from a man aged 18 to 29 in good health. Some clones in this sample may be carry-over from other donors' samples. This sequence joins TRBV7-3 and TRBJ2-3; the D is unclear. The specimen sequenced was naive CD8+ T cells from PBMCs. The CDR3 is CASSLDGNTDTQYF. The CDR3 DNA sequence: TGTGCCAGCAGCTTGGACGGAAACACAGATACGCAGTATTTT.